One sample yielded the 5 T cell receptor beta chains listed below, sequenced in a study of T cell responses to AZD1222 COVID-19 vaccine. Repertoires were generated with immunoSEQ multiplex PCR, while TCRdb's copy carries only in-frame clones and drops some. The sample consists of roughly 160,000 clones, approximately 92% of them appearing once. The sample was peripheral blood, taken on day 0 of AZD1222 vaccination. Receptors were obtained from an adult in good health.

The genes are TRBV27 and TRBJ2-7; 9 bases are a match to TRBD1. The CDR3 sequence is 19 residues long. Germline CDR1 and CDR2: MNHEY and SMNVEV (reference sequence). The trim removed 5 bases at V and 0 bases at J, leaving 17 bases unmatched. The CDR3 DNA reads TGTGCCAGCAGTGCTCACCGAGTCACACAGGGGGCATTCTCCTACGAGCAGTACTTC. It translates to CASSAHRVTQGAFSYEQYF.

The table lists this clone with a count of one. This rearrangement joins TRBV11-3 to TRBJ2-5; the match to TRBD2 covers 8 bases. Germline V gene data show CDR1 as SGHNT and CDR2 as YENEEA. The junction had 7 bases not matched to a gene; V was cut back by 5 bases and J by 5 bases. The CDR3 totals 14 residues. This CDR3 is CASSPGLGGETQYF. The DNA for the CDR3 is TGTGCCAGCAGCCCGGGACTAGGTGGGGAGACCCAGTACTTC. Full variable domain (outside the CDR3, taken from reference TRBV11-3 and TRBJ2-5): EAGVVQSPRYKIIEKKQPVAFWCNPISGHNTLYWYLQNLGQGPELLIRYENEEAVDDSQLPKDRFSAERLKGVDSTLKIQPAELGDSAVYLCASSPGLGGETQYFGPGTRLLVL.

This sequence joins TRBV5-1 and TRBJ2-7, with 13 bases matching TRBD2. V lost 4 bases, J lost 7 bases, and 8 bases stayed unmatched. This CDR3 comprises 15 residues. Per germline, CDR1 SGHRS and CDR2 YFSETQ. The CDR3 nucleotides read TGCGCCAGCAGCACCACTAGCGGGGGGGCCGGAGAGCAGTACTTC. Translated, it gives CASSTTSGGAGEQYF.

The chain recombines TRBV1 with TRBJ2-3; the table's D call TRBD2 went unverified against the DNA. TRBV1 is a documented pseudogene. This CDR3 comprises 16 residues. The CDR3 region has the DNA TGCACCAGCAGCCATGACTTGCGGGGGGGCCGGGATACGCAGTATTTT. Translating gives CTSSHDLRGGRDTQYF.

V and J are TRBV28 and TRBJ1-2; perhaps TRBD1 as D (6 bases). Trimming pared 6 bases from V and 4 bases from J, leaving 12 bases between. CDR1 and CDR2 from the germline V gene are MDHEN and SYDVKM. This CDR3 has 13 amino acids. The CDR3 bases are TGTGCCAGCAGAGAGGACAGATCCTATGGCTACACCTTC. It codes for CASREDRSYGYTF.